Shown below are 28 T cell receptor beta chains from a single sample sequenced in a study of post-analysis software for immune sequencing data. Tagging with unique molecular identifiers was a feature of the TCR beta cDNA libraries. TCRdb redid the calling of the PCR reads with MiXCR, one entry per CDR3 protein. The sample lists about 160,000 distinct CDR3 sequences, under 40% occurring once. The material sequenced was blood, taken after autologous hematopoietic stem cell transplantation. These receptors originate from a girl aged 10-17 years with multiple sclerosis.

This clonotype was seen only a few times. The chain combines TRBV21-1 with TRBJ2-7; TRBD1, the D gene given by the table, was not confirmed from the DNA. TRBV21-1 is deemed a pseudogene. The CDR3 length is 17 residues. This CDR3 is CASSKAGNRGHTYEQYF. The CDR3 DNA reads as TGTGCCAGCAGCAAAGCGGGAAACAGGGGCCATACCTACGAGCAGTACTTC.

The chain recombines TRBV2 with TRBJ2-2, with TRBD2 identical over 7 bases. The germline V gene encodes CDR1 SNHLY and CDR2 FYNNEI. Trimming at V came to 7 bases and at J to 1 base, leaving 3 bases not matched to a gene. The CDR3 spans 14 residues. The CDR3 nucleotides read TGTGCCAGCAAGGGAGGGCAGAACACCGGGGAGCTGTTTTTT. Translation gives CASKGGQNTGELFF.

The chain employs TRBV7-9 and TRBJ2-5; D ambiguous. CDR1 and CDR2 (germline): SEHNR, FQNEAQ (reference sequence). The CDR3 sequence is 11 residues long. Trimming cost V 4 bases and J 3 bases, with 3 bases left between them. CDR3: CASSSEETQYF. DNA for the CDR3: TGTGCCAGCAGCTCCGAAGAGACCCAGTACTTC.

This clonotype was seen only a few times. This chain joins TRBV12-3 or TRBV12-4 and TRBJ1-3; D gene uncertain. V was shortened by 2 bases and J by 0 bases, with 11 bases between the two germline ends. This CDR3 has 16 residues. The CDR3 loop reads CASSLREPGSGNTIYF. The CDR3 DNA reads TGTGCCAGCAGTTTAAGGGAACCCGGCTCTGGAAACACCATATATTTT.

The chain has TRBV5-6 and TRBJ2-2, with D perhaps given as TRBD1 or TRBD2 (5 bases each). The CDR3 is made up of 16 amino acids. Germline assignment: CDR1 SGHDT and CDR2 YYEEEE. Trimming pared 2 bases from V and 3 bases from J, leaving 14 bases between. The CDR3 nucleotides read TGTGCCAGCAGCTTCCTAGGGGCGAGGGACACCGGGGAGCTGTTTTTT. It is translated as CASSFLGARDTGELFF.

The chain has TRBV15 and TRBJ1-2; D unresolved. CDR1 is LNHNV, CDR2 YYDKDF, per germline (reference sequence). The CDR3 contains 13 residues. The V and J ends lost 0 bases and 5 bases respectively, with 7 bases between them. The CDR3 coding sequence is TGTGCCACCAGCAGAGATCCCCAATATGGCTACACCTTC. Protein product: CATSRDPQYGYTF.

This sequence joins TRBV6-2 or TRBV6-3 and TRBJ2-1, with 15 positions matching TRBD2. The V and J ends lost 6 bases and 4 bases, in that order; junction bases with no gene match: 7. The CDR3 is 17 residues long. Germline V lookup: CDR1 MNHEY, CDR2 SVGEGT. CDR3: CASRPGLAGGPYNEQFF. The CDR3 bases are TGTGCCAGCAGGCCGGGACTAGCGGGAGGTCCGTACAATGAGCAGTTCTTC.

This clonotype was seen more than once but under ten times. The chain recombines TRBV3-1 with TRBJ2-7; D may be TRBD2 (6 bases). Germline CDR1 LGHDT, CDR2 YNNKEL (reference sequence). The ends were cut back, 5 bases at V and 3 bases at J, with 20 bases in the middle. This CDR3 has 16 residues. CDR3 protein: CASSTRLGSPHYEQYF. The CDR3 coding sequence is TGTGCCAGCAGCACCCGACTAGGTTCCCCCCACTACGAGCAGTACTTC.

V is TRBV4-2 and J is TRBJ2-5; 11 nucleotides match TRBD2. Germline loops: CDR1 LGHNA, CDR2 YNFKEQ. Losses at the gene ends were 1 base for V and 4 bases for J; bases not matched to a gene: 8. The CDR3 covers 17 residues. CDR3 in amino acids: CASSQGGRLAGGETQYF. The CDR3, as DNA: TGTGCCAGCAGCCAAGGTGGTCGGCTAGCGGGAGGAGAGACCCAGTACTTC.

There are a few counts of this clonotype. The chain combines TRBV4-3 with TRBJ2-3, with D perhaps TRBD2 (5 bases). This CDR3 is 14 amino acids long. Germline V gene lookup returns CDR1 LGHNA and CDR2 YSLEER. Trimming shortened V by 0 bases and J by 5 bases, and 9 bases separated the two germline ends. The CDR3 is CASSQDDYRDTQYF. The CDR3 bases are TGCGCCAGCAGCCAAGACGACTATAGAGATACGCAGTATTTT.

The J gene is TRBJ2-7, the V gene TRBV9, with TRBD2 as a possible D gene (5 bases). The V and J ends lost 3 bases and 0 bases respectively, with 13 bases between them. Per germline, CDR1 SGDLS and CDR2 YYNGEE. The CDR3 has 15 residues. The CDR3 here is CASSGGLDSSYEQYF. In DNA form, the CDR3 reads TGTGCCAGCAGCGGAGGGCTCGATAGCTCCTACGAGCAGTACTTC.

This clonotype was counted between two and nine times. The chain uses TRBV28 and TRBJ1-2, with D hard to call. Per the germline V gene, CDR1 is MDHEN and CDR2 is SYDVKM. This CDR3 contains 15 residues. V gave up 7 bases and J gave up 3 bases, with 18 bases separating them. The chain's CDR3 is CASTVLEELDYGYTF. The CDR3 DNA follows: TGTGCCAGCACCGTACTAGAGGAGTTGGACTATGGCTACACCTTC.

This chain uses TRBV7-3 with TRBJ2-4; 7 nucleotides match TRBD2. The closer fit of TRBJ2-7 to the DNA end suggests the J call may be wrong. This CDR3 spans 14 amino acids. CDR1 SGHTA and CDR2 FQGTGA come from the germline V gene. As DNA, the CDR3 is TGTGCCAGCAGCTTAAGGGGCGGGAGCTACGAGCAGTACTTC. It specifies CASSLRGGSYEQYF.

This sequence joins TRBV12-3 or TRBV12-4 and TRBJ2-3; TRBD2 matches 9 bases. The V gene end was trimmed by 4 bases and the J gene end by 2 bases; junction bases not matched to a gene: 16. The CDR3 runs to 19 residues. The CDR3 DNA reads TGTGCCAGCAGTTGGAGTCTAGCGGGGACGGGGGGCTACACAGATACGCAGTATTTT. This sequence encodes CASSWSLAGTGGYTDTQYF.

The rearrangement uses TRBV20-1 and TRBJ2-7; D is unclear. The V gene's germline CDR1 is DFQATT and CDR2 SNEGSKA (reference sequence). The CDR3 sequence is 14 residues long. Trimming cost V 0 bases and J 2 bases, with 11 bases left between them. The CDR3 reads CSARDSRGTYEQYF. The CDR3 DNA reads as TGCAGTGCTAGAGATTCTCGTGGGACCTACGAGCAGTACTTC.

This clonotype was detected ten times or more. The V and J genes are TRBV29-1 and TRBJ2-1; D may be TRBD1 or TRBD2 (5 bases each). V shed 4 bases and J shed 9 bases, with 13 bases lying between them. The CDR3 totals 12 residues. The V gene's germline CDR1 is SQVTM and CDR2 ANQGSEA. CDR3 residues: CSVGWWGSEQFF. CDR3 bases: TGCAGCGTTGGGTGGTGGGGGAGTGAGCAGTTCTTC.

This clonotype has just a few counts. V and J are TRBV7-6 and TRBJ2-7; D is unresolved. Between the trimmed V and J ends, which lost 8 bases and 0 bases, there was a span of 11 bases. The CDR3 is made up of 13 amino acids. CDR1 SGHVS and CDR2 FNYEAQ come from the germline V gene. CDR3 in amino acids: CASRPASSYEQYF. For the CDR3, the DNA is TGTGCCAGCCGCCCGGCCAGCTCCTACGAGCAGTACTTC.

The rearrangement joins TRBV6-2 or TRBV6-3 to TRBJ2-3, with 10 bases aligning to TRBD2. V was pared by 4 bases and J by 5 bases, with 6 bases of the junction left unmatched. The germline gives CDR1 MNHEY, CDR2 SVGEGT. This CDR3 contains 15 residues. The CDR3 DNA follows: TGTGCCAGCAGTTTCGAGCGGGAGGGTAGAGATACGCAGTATTTT. This encodes CASSFEREGRDTQYF.

The V call is TRBV3-1, the J call TRBJ2-7; 8 bases are a match to TRBD1. J gave up 5 bases and V 4 bases, and 10 bases lay outside the gene matches. CDR3 length: 15 amino acids. Germline V gene sequence: CDR1 LGHDT, CDR2 YNNKEL (reference sequence). The CDR3 loop is CASSLGQGYTDEQYF. DNA of the CDR3: TGTGCCAGCAGCCTCGGACAGGGATACACCGACGAGCAGTACTTC.

The rearrangement uses TRBV12-3 or TRBV12-4 and TRBJ2-1; D may match TRBD1 or TRBD2 (5 bases each). The V and J ends lost 0 bases and 4 bases respectively, with 7 bases between them. The CDR3 has 14 amino acids. In nucleotides, the CDR3 is TGTGCCAGCAGTTTAGCGGGGGAGTACAATGAGCAGTTCTTC. Translated, it gives CASSLAGEYNEQFF.

This clonotype was observed many times. The V call is TRBV28, the J call TRBJ2-7; D uncertain. Trimming took off 4 bases at V and 3 bases at J, with 19 bases between the two ends. CDR3 size: 16 residues. The germline V gene has CDR1 MDHEN and CDR2 SYDVKM. The chain's CDR3 is CASSSIYREAYYEQYF. The CDR3 DNA reads as TGTGCCAGCAGTTCCATCTACCGAGAAGCTTACTACGAGCAGTACTTC.

The chain couples TRBV6-5 to TRBJ1-5, with D hard to call. There are 16 residues in the CDR3. Germline CDR1 and CDR2: MNHEY and SVGAGI. The V and J ends lost 4 bases and 2 bases respectively, with 15 bases between them. CDR3 DNA sequence: TGTGCCAGCAGTTCGGCGAGGGTTAGGGGCAATCAGCCCCAGCATTTT. Its translation is CASSSARVRGNQPQHF.

V gene TRBV5-4 combines with J gene TRBJ1-1; 8 nucleotides agree with TRBD1. The CDR3 is made up of 15 amino acids. Germline V gene lookup returns CDR1 SGHNT and CDR2 YYREEE (reference sequence). The V and J ends lost 0 bases and 1 base, in that order; junction bases with no gene match: 2. The CDR3, as DNA: TGTGCCAGCAGCTTGGTCGGGACAGGGAACACTGAAGCTTTCTTT. Its translation is CASSLVGTGNTEAFF.

The genes are TRBV12-3 or TRBV12-4 and TRBJ1-1; weak D call: TRBD1 (5 bases). Trimming removed 5 bases from V and 4 bases from J, with 14 bases in between. The CDR3 contains 14 residues. Here the CDR3 reads CASSIRAVGTEAFF. CDR3 DNA: TGTGCCAGCAGTATCAGGGCTGTGGGCACTGAAGCTTTCTTT.

The V and J genes are TRBV5-1 and TRBJ1-1; TRBD1 matches 10 bases. V lost 3 bases, J lost 6 bases, and 5 bases stayed unmatched. The CDR3 runs to 14 residues. Germline CDR1 is SGHRS and CDR2 is YFSETQ. As DNA, the CDR3 is TGCGCCAGCAGCTCGCGGGACAGGGGCCCTGAAGCTTTCTTT. The encoded protein is CASSSRDRGPEAFF.

The V call is TRBV12-3 or TRBV12-4, the J call TRBJ1-1; a possible D gene is TRBD1 (5 bases). V lost 7 bases, J lost 4 bases, and 7 bases lay in between. The CDR3 runs to 11 residues. The CDR3 DNA reads as TGTGCCAGCATCGGGGCCACTGAAGCTTTCTTT. As protein: CASIGATEAFF.

This clonotype was observed a handful of times. The V gene is TRBV20-1, the J gene TRBJ1-4, with 10 bases identical to TRBD1. The CDR3 totals 12 residues. V shed 5 bases, J shed 6 bases, and the junction held 0 bases outside the gene matches. CDR1 and CDR2 (germline): DFQATT, SNEGSKA (reference sequence). Here the CDR3 DNA reads TGCAGTGCTGGGACAGGGGATGAAAAACTGTTTTTT. Its translation is CSAGTGDEKLFF.

This clonotype was counted many times. The CDR3 here is CASTPFDGSSPLHF. As DNA, the CDR3 is TGTGCCAGCACACCGTTCGACGGGAGTTCACCCCTCCACTTT. The chain uses TRBV6-1 and TRBJ1-6; D is unclear. The CDR3 consists of 14 residues. Germline V gene sequence: CDR1 MNHNS, CDR2 SASEGT. With 7 bases removed from V and 9 bases from J, the gap between germline ends came to 16 bases.